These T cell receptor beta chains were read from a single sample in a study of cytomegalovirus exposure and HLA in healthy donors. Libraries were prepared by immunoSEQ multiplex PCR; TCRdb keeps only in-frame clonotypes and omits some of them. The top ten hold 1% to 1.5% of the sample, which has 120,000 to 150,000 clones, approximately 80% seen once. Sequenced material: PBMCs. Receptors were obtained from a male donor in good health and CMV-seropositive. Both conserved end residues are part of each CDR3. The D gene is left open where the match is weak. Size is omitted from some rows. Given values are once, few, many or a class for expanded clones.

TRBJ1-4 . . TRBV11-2 CASRTSTTNEKLFF TGTGCCAGCAGGACAAGCACAACTAATGAAAAACTGTTTTTT
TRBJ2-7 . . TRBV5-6 CASSLDGGLYEQYF TGTGCCAGCAGCTTGGACGGGGGGCTCTACGAGCAGTACTTC
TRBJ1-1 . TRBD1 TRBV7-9 CASSPYRGQIPEAFF TGTGCCAGCAGCCCGTACAGGGGGCAGATTCCTGAAGCTTTCTTT
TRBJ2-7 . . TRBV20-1 CSATTGYEQYF TGCAGTGCCACGACAGGCTACGAGCAGTACTTC
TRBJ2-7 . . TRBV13 CASSPAWGQDLLGSYEQYF TGTGCCAGCAGCCCCGCTTGGGGACAAGACCTTTTAGGCTCCTACGAGCAGTACTTC
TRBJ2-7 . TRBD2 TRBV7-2 CASSLVDGGAYEQYF TGTGCCAGCAGCTTAGTGGACGGGGGGGCCTACGAGCAGTACTTC
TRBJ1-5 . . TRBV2 CASSEGRDQPQHF TGTGCCAGCAGTGAGGGCAGAGATCAGCCCCAGCATTTT
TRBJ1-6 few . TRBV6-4 CASSGGNNSPLHF TGTGCCAGCAGTGGAGGGAATAATTCACCCCTCCACTTT
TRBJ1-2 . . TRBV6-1 CASRTLGPFYGYTF TGTGCCAGCAGGACCCTGGGGCCCTTCTATGGCTACACCTTC
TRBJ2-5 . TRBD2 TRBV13 CASSARRLAGGAETQYF TGTGCCAGCAGCGCCCGCAGGCTAGCGGGAGGTGCGGAGACCCAGTACTTC
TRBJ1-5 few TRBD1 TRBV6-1 CASTPGQGGQPQHF TGTGCCAGCACCCCGGGACAGGGAGGTCAGCCCCAGCATTTT
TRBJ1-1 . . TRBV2 CASSDLYREDTEAFF TGTGCCAGCAGTGATCTATACAGGGAAGACACTGAAGCTTTCTTT
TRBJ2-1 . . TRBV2 CASRAPGLNEQFF TGTGCCAGCAGGGCCCCCGGACTCAATGAGCAGTTCTTC
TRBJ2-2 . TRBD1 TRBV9 CASSKGQGNTGELFF TGTGCCAGCAGCAAGGGACAGGGGAACACCGGGGAGCTGTTTTTT
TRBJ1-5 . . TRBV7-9 CASSLGGGTNQPQHF TGTGCCAGCAGCTTAGGGGGGGGCACCAATCAGCCCCAGCATTTT
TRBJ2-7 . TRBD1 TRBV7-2 CASSQDRDTPYEQYF TGTGCCAGCAGCCAGGACAGGGATACTCCCTACGAGCAGTACTTC
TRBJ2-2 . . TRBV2 CASSESWRGAYTGELFF TGTGCCAGCAGTGAAAGTTGGCGGGGAGCTTACACCGGGGAGCTGTTTTTT
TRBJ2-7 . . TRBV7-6 CASSLNSPPDEQYF TGTGCCAGCAGCTTAAACTCGCCCCCGGACGAGCAGTACTTC
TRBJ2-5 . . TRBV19 CASRRAPQETQYF TGTGCCAGTCGGAGGGCCCCCCAAGAGACCCAGTACTTC
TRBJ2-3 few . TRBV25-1 CASSEGGDRSTDTQYF TGTGCCAGCAGTGAAGGAGGGGACCGTAGCACAGATACGCAGTATTTT
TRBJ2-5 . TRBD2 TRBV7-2 CASSQHGLAGGRWETQYF TGTGCCAGCAGCCAACACGGACTAGCGGGAGGGCGGTGGGAGACCCAGTACTTC
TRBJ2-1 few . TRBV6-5 CASSYSNYNEQFF TGTGCCAGCAGTTACTCTAACTACAATGAGCAGTTCTTC
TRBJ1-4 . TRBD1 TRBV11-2 CASSFWTGPNEKLFF TGTGCCAGCAGCTTCTGGACAGGACCAAATGAAAAACTGTTTTTT
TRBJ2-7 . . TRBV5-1 CASSPARSYEQYF TGCGCCAGCAGCCCCGCCCGGTCCTACGAGCAGTACTTC
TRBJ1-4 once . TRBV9 CASSVDGREKLFF TGTGCCAGCAGCGTAGATGGCCGCGAAAAACTGTTTTTT
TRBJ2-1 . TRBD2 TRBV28 CAISSGEYNEQFF TGTGCCATCAGTAGCGGGGAGTACAATGAGCAGTTCTTC
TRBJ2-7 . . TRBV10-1 CASSESGAPEQYF TGCGCCAGCAGTGAGTCGGGGGCTCCTGAGCAGTACTTC
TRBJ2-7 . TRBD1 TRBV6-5 CASSRQGFVYEQYF TGTGCCAGCAGTCGACAGGGGTTCGTCTACGAGCAGTACTTC
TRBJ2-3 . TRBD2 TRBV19 CASSTGLAASTDTQYF TGTGCCAGTAGTACCGGACTAGCCGCTAGCACAGATACGCAGTATTTT
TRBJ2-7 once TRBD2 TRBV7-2 CASSLVGAGLGWEQYF TGTGCCAGCAGCTTAGTGGGAGCGGGGCTGGGGTGGGAGCAGTACTTC
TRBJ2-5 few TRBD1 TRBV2 CATSGTGGLETQYF TGTGCCACAAGTGGGACAGGGGGCTTGGAGACCCAGTACTTC
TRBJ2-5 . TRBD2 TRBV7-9 CASSGASGGVRSTQYF TGTGCCAGCAGCGGGGCTAGCGGGGGGGTCCGCTCGACCCAGTACTTC
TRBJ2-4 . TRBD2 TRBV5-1 CASSLGPLAGGENIQYF TGCGCCAGCAGCTTGGGACCTCTAGCGGGGGGCGAAAACATTCAGTACTTC
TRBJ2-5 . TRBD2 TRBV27 CASSPSTSGQETQYF TGTGCCAGCAGCCCCTCAACTAGCGGCCAAGAGACCCAGTACTTC
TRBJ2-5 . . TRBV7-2 CASSLGPGLQETQYF TGTGCCAGCAGCTTAGGACCGGGACTCCAAGAGACCCAGTACTTC
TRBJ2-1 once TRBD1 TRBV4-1 CASSQRSGGTLGDEQFF TGCGCCAGCAGCCAACGATCAGGGGGCACACTTGGAGATGAGCAGTTCTTC
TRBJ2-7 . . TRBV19 CASSVSSGSLYEQYF TGTGCCAGTAGTGTTAGCTCTGGTTCCCTCTACGAGCAGTACTTC
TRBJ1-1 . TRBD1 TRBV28 CASGGIQGGSDEAFF TGTGCCAGCGGGGGGATACAGGGGGGCAGTGATGAAGCTTTCTTT
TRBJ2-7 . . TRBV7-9 CSSSFSLYEQYF TGTTCCAGCAGCTTCTCCCTTTACGAGCAGTACTTC
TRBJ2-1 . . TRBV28 CASRSDYLSGTREQFF TGTGCCAGCAGATCCGACTACCTCTCGGGTACACGTGAGCAGTTCTTC